This TCR beta chain was obtained from a study of blood T cell repertoires in COVID-19. Study summary: Acute and convalescent COVID-19 specimens originated in the United States, Italy and Spain.

Germline V CDR1 and CDR2: LNHDA, SQIVND (reference sequence). The CDR3 totals 14 residues. V lost 4 bases, J lost 4 bases, and 10 bases lay in between. Original processing methods: Estimation of nucleated cell counts relied on the amplification of reference gene primers. TCRdb's table, derived via immunoSEQ multiplex PCR, lists solely in-frame clones and lacks some. V, J and clone size are taken as reported in that table, and D and trimming were inferred from the DNA itself. The sample contains 200,000 or so clones, more than 70% of which appear only once. Participant ages covered about 18 to 89 years across about 25 US areas. Participants had their cohort set by participant-reported clinical history.

The V call is TRBV19, the J call TRBJ1-4, with D maybe TRBD1 (5 bases). The sequenced sample was PBMCs or T cells enriched from blood (not recorded which). The TCR sequence derives from a middle-aged woman with acute COVID-19. CDR3 sequence (DNA): TGTGCCAGTAGTAGCGGTCAGGGTAATGAAAAACTGTTTTTT. Translated: CASSSGQGNEKLFF.